The T cell receptor (beta chain) described here comes from a study of blood T cell repertoires in COVID-19. Original processing notes: Reference gene primer amplification yielded estimated nucleated cell counts. The assay was immunoSEQ multiplex PCR, and TCRdb's table has in-frame clones only and misses some. D and trimming come from the DNA, and the V and J calls and clone size come from that table. The sample lists some 22,000 clones, more than 70% occurring once. V dropped 4 bases and J dropped 4; count of bases not matched to a gene: 5. The length of the CDR3 is 14 residues. Germline-derived CDR1 and CDR2 are SGHRS and YFSETQ.

The receptor was isolated from a human donor with active COVID-19. The donor label of this sample is uncertain. Sequenced material: peripheral blood. V usage is TRBV5-1 and J usage is TRBJ2-3; TRBD2 agrees at 8 bases. The CDR3 region is CASSRLTSADTQYF. The CDR3 region has the DNA TGCGCCAGCAGCCGATTGACTAGCGCAGATACGCAGTATTTT. Filled out from reference TRBV5-1 and TRBJ2-3, the complete variable domain reads KAGVTQTPRYLIKTRGQQVTLSCSPISGHRSVSWYQQTPGQGLQFLFEYFSETQRNKGNFPGRFSGRQFSNSRSEMNVSTLELGDSALYLCASSRLTSADTQYFGPGTRLTVL.